The 5 T cell receptor beta chains reported below all come from one sample, sequenced in a study of T cells in tumors after PD-1 blockade. Sequenced by immunoSEQ multiplex PCR; TCRdb stores in-frame clones only, minus some. Of more than 40,000 clones in the sample, more than 60% were seen once. The input for sequencing was PBMCs, taken before anti-PD-1 therapy. The source of these receptors is a human donor with advanced basal cell or squamous cell carcinoma (not recorded which).

The chain joins TRBV7-3 to TRBJ2-1; 7 nucleotides line up with TRBD1. Germline V lookup: CDR1 SGHTA, CDR2 FQGTGA. The CDR3 consists of 16 residues. Trimming took 5 bases from V and 7 from J; bases not matched to a gene: 14. In DNA, the CDR3 is TGTGCCAGCAGCCGTGACGCAGACAGGGACGAAAATGAGCAGTTCTTC. Its protein product is CASSRDADRDENEQFF.

CDR3 in DNA: TGCGCCAGCAGCTTGGTCGCCGAGAACACTGAAGCTTTCTTT. Its protein is CASSLVAENTEAFF. The chain carries TRBV5-1 and TRBJ1-1; D is uncertain. The CDR3 has 14 amino acids. Germline V gene data show CDR1 as SGHRS and CDR2 as YFSETQ. The V and J ends lost 0 bases and 1 base respectively, with 7 bases between them. Using reference TRBV5-1 and TRBJ1-1 for the parts outside the CDR3, the full variable domain is KAGVTQTPRYLIKTRGQQVTLSCSPISGHRSVSWYQQTPGQGLQFLFEYFSETQRNKGNFPGRFSGRQFSNSRSEMNVSTLELGDSALYLCASSLVAENTEAFFGQGTRLTVV.

The chain couples TRBV4-2 to TRBJ2-6, with 7 bases lining up with TRBD1. The germline V gene has CDR1 LGHNA and CDR2 YNFKEQ. Trimming removed 4 bases from V and 6 bases from J; junction bases left unmatched: 6. The CDR3 length is 15 residues. CDR3 amino acids: CASSLEGAEANVLTF. CDR3 nucleotides: TGTGCCAGCAGCCTCGAGGGGGCCGAGGCCAACGTCCTGACTTTC.

The chain couples TRBV19 to TRBJ1-3; 9 nucleotides align to TRBD1. Losses at the gene ends were 5 bases for V and 0 bases for J; bases not matched to a gene: 5. The CDR3 length is 16 residues. CDR1 is LNHDA, CDR2 SQIVND, per germline (reference sequence). CDR3 residues: CASSLTQGASGNTIYF. CDR3 coding DNA: TGTGCCAGTAGTCTAACACAGGGGGCCTCTGGAAACACCATATATTTT.

The V gene is TRBV18, the J gene TRBJ2-5; the match to TRBD1 covers 7 bases. CDR1 and CDR2 from the germline V gene are KGHSH and LQKENI. Trimming at V came to 4 bases and at J to 3 bases, leaving 5 bases not matched to a gene. The CDR3 is made up of 14 amino acids. The CDR3 loop is CASSLRGQKETQYF. The DNA for the CDR3 is TGTGCCAGCTCACTAAGGGGACAGAAAGAGACCCAGTACTTC.